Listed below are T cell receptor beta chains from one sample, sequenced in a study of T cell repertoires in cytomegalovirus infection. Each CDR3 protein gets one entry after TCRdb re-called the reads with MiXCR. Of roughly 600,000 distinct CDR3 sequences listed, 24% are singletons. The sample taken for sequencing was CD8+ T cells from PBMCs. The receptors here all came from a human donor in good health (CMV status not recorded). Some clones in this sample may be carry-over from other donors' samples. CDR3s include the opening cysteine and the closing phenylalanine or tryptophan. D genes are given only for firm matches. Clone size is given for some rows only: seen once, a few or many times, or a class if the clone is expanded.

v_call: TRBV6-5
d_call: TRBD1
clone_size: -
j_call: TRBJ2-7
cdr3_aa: CASSYLEPGTGDSYEQYF
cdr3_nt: TGTGCCAGCAGTTACTTGGAGCCCGGGACAGGGGATTCCTACGAGCAGTACTTC

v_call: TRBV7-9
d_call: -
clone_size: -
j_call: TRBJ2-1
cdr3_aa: CASSFADSNEQFF
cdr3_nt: TGTGCCAGCAGCTTCGCCGACAGTAATGAGCAGTTCTTC

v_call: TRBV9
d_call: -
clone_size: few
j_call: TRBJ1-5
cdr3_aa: CASSVEGTSNQPQHF
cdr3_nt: TGTGCCAGCAGCGTAGAAGGGACTAGCAATCAGCCCCAGCATTTT

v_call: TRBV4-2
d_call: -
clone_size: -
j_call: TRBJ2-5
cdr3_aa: CASSQEAGPYQETQYF
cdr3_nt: TGTGCCAGCAGCCAAGAGGCCGGCCCGTACCAAGAGACCCAGTACTTC

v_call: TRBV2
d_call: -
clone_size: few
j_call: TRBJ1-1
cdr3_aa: CASKPIRTETLNTEAFF
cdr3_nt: TGTGCCAGCAAACCAATCCGGACAGAGACTCTGAACACTGAAGCTTTCTTT

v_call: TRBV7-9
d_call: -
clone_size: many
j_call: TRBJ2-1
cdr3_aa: CASMPWDEQFF
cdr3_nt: TGTGCCAGCATGCCTTGGGATGAGCAGTTCTTC

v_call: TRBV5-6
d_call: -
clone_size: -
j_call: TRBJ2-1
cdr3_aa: CASSLDGTPRDEQFF
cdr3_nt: TGTGCCAGCAGCTTGGACGGGACTCCACGGGATGAGCAGTTCTTC

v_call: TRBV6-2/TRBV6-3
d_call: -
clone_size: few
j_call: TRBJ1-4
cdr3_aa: CASSLTGWEKLFF
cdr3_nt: TGTGCCAGCAGTTTAACGGGTTGGGAAAAACTGTTTTTT

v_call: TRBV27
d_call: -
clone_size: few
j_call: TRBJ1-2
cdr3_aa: CASSLAGKNYGYTF
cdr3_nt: TGTGCCAGCAGTCTCGCGGGGAAGAACTATGGCTACACCTTC

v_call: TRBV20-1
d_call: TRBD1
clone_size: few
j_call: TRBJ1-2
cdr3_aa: CSAPTGGDFNYGYTF
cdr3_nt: TGCAGTGCACCGACAGGGGGTGATTTTAACTATGGCTACACCTTC

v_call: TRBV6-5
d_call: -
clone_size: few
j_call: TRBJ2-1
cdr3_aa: CASNPDKYWGAYNEQFF
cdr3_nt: TGTGCCAGCAACCCGGACAAGTATTGGGGTGCCTACAATGAGCAGTTCTTC

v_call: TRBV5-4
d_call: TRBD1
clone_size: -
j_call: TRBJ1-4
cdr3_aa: CASSTGQGLSPTNEKLFF
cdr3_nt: TGTGCCAGCAGCACTGGACAGGGGCTATCCCCAACTAATGAAAAACTGTTTTTT

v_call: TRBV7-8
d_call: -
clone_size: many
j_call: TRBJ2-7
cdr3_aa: CASSLRAGVYEQYF
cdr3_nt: TGTGCCAGCAGCTTAAGGGCAGGGGTGTACGAGCAGTACTTC

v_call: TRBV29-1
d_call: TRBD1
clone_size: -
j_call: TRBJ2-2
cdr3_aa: CSVFRDRGNTGELFF
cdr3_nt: TGCAGCGTTTTCCGGGACAGGGGAAACACCGGGGAGCTGTTTTTT

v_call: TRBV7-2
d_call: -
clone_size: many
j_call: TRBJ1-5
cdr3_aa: CASSSGPNQPQHF
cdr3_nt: TGTGCCAGCAGCTCGGGGCCAAATCAGCCCCAGCATTTT

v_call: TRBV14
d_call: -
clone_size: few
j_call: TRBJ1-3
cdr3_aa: CASSQEVRSGNTIYF
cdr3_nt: TGTGCCAGCAGCCAAGAGGTACGGTCTGGAAACACCATATATTTT

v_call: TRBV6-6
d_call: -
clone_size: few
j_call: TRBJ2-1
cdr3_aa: CASSVLPGNEQFF
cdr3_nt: TGTGCCAGCAGTGTACTCCCTGGCAATGAGCAGTTCTTC

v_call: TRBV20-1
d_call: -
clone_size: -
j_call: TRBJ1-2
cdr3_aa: CSAKKPGNGYTF
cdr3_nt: TGCAGTGCGAAGAAGCCAGGGAACGGCTACACCTTC

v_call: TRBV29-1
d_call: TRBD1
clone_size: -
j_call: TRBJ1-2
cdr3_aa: CSVEPSTIDREYGYTF
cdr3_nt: TGCAGCGTTGAACCTTCGACAATAGACAGGGAATATGGCTACACCTTC

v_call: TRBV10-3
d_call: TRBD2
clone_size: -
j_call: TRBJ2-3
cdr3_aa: CAIGFSGGLTDTQYF
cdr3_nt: TGTGCCATCGGTTTTAGCGGGGGCCTCACAGATACGCAGTATTTT

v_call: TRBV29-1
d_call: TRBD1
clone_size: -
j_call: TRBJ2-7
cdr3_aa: CSATGDTYEQYF
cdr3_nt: TGCAGCGCCACAGGGGACACCTACGAGCAGTACTTC

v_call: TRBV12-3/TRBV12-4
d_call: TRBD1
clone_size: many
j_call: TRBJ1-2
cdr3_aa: CASSQGQLINYGYTF
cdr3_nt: TGTGCCAGCAGTCAGGGACAGCTCATTAACTATGGCTACACCTTC

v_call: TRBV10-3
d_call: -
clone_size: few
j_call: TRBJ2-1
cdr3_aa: CAISALLSDEQFF
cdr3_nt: TGTGCCATCAGTGCCCTACTCTCCGATGAGCAGTTCTTC

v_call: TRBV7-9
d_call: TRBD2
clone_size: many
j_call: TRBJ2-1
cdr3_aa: CASSLVWKAGGNEQFF
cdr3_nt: TGTGCCAGCAGCTTAGTCTGGAAAGCGGGGGGCAATGAGCAGTTCTTC

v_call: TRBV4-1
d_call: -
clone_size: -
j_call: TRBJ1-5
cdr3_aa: CASSQGGAVNQPQHF
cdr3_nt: TGCGCCAGCAGCCAAGGAGGGGCAGTCAATCAGCCCCAGCATTTT

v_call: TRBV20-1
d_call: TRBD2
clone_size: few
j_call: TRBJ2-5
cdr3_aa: CSARDRGLAGGTQETQYF
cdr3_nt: TGCAGTGCTAGAGATCGCGGACTAGCGGGGGGGACACAAGAGACCCAGTACTTC

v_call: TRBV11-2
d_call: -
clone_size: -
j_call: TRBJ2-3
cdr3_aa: CASSWLERSSTDTQDF
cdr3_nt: TGTGCCAGCAGCTGGTTAGAGCGATCTAGCACAGATACGCAGGATTTT